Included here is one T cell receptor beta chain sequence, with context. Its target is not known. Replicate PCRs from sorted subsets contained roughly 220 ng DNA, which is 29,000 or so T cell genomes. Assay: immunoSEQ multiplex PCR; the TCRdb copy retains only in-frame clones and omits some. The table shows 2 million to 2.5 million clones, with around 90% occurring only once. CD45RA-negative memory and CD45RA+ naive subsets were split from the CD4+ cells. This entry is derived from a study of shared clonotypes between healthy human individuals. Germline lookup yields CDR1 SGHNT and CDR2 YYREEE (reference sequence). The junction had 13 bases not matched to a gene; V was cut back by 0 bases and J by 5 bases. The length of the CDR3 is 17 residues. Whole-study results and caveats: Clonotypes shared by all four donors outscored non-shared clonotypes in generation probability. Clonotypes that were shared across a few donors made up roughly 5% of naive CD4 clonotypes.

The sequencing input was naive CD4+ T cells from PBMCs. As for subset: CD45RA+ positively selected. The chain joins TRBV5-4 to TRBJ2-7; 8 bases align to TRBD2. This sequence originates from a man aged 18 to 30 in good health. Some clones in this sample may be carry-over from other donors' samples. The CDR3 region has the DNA TGTGCCAGCAGCTTGGATTCGGTAGGACTAGCCGGAGACGAGCAGTACTTC. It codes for CASSLDSVGLAGDEQYF.